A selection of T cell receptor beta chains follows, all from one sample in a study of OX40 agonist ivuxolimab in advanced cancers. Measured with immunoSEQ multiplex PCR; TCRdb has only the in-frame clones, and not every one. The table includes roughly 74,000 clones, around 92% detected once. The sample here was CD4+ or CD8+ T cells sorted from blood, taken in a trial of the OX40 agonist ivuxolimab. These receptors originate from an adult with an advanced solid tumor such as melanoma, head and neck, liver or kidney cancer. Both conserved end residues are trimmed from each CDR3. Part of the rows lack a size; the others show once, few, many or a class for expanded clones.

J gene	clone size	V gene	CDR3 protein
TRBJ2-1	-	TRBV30	AGGLAGSSYNEQF
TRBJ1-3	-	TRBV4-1	ASSQVWGPRTSGNTIY
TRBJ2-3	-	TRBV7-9	ASSSLTSGGPTDTQY
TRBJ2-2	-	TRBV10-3	AISDPGLNTGELF
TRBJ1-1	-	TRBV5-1	ASSLDGQGATNTEAF
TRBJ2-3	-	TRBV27	AARPAGGSDTQY
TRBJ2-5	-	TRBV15	ATSREKQNQETQY
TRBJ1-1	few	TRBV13	ASRHSTGNTEAF
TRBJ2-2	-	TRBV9	ASSPGGGASTGELF
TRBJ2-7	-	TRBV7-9	ASSLNYEQY
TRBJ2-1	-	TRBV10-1	ARRQGEYNEQF
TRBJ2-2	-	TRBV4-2	ASSQGGGGELF
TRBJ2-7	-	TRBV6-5	ASSLTAGISYEQY
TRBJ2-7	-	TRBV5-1	ASSLAGTGFDEQY
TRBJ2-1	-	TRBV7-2	ASSPDYTQF
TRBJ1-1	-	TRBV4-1	ASSQAPGGDEAF
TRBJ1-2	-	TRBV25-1	ASRGARNYGYT
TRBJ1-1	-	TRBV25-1	ASKPSGGAPGTEAF
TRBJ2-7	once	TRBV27	ASSLSVGYEQY
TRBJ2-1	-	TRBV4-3	ASSQERWPGNEQF
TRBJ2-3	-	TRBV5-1	ASIRTGVGDTQY
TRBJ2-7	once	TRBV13	ASSTSYEQY
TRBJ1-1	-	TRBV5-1	ASSLAVQGDTEAF
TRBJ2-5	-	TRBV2	ASISGRQETQY
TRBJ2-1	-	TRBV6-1	ASSGLSSYNEQF
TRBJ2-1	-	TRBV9	ASSHDLVQGATYNEQF
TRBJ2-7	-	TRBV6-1	ASSVQGSPYEQY
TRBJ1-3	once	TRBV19	ASRTGTGGSGNTIY
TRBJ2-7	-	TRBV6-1	ASSAPTGNSYEQY
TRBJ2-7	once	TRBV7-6	ASSLPKGTSGGDSYEQY
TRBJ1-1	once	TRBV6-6	ASSPGPYTEAF
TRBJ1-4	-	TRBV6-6	ASIKTGGEKLF
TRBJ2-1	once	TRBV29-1	SVEARSVYNEQF
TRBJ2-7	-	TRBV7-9	ASSSLSGGDSSYEQY
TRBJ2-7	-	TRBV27	ASSSVEYYEQY
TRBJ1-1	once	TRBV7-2	ASSFPPGMDTEAF
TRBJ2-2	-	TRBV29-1	SVVEGTGASSGELF
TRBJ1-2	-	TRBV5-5	ASSPKYYGYT
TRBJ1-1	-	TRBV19	ASSIGGSGAF
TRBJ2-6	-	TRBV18	ASSPGVGANVLT
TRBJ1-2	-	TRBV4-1	ASSQVEGANYGYT
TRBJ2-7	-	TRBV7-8	ASSATGSYEQY
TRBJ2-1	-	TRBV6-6	ASSRTSGGSYNEQF
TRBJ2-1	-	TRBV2	ATTGLAGKSSYNEQF
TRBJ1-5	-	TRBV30	AWSVGSNSNQPQH
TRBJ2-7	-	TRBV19	ASSPGGAEQY